This entry describes one TCR beta chain. The CDR3 runs 12 residues. Trimming took 7 bases from V and 3 from J, leaving 7 bases between them. Germline V gene lookup returns CDR1 LNHDA and CDR2 SQIVND (reference sequence). With 400 to 550 ng total RNA as template and a constant-region primer, TCR beta cDNA was made. A slightly modified ARM-PCR protocol with three nested multiplex PCR rounds produced these TCR beta libraries. TRBV1-TRBV30 forward primers paired with a C-beta reverse primer drove the first two PCR rounds, ten to eleven cycles each. TCRdb recomputed calls from the multiplex PCR reads with MiXCR, one row per CDR3 protein. Altogether about 310,000 distinct CDR3 sequences are present, roughly 60% being singletons, with the ten largest covering more than 8.5%. This record belongs to a study of tumor-infiltrating lymphocytes in primary liver carcinoma. Study context: Patients were both men and women, whose ages ran from 30 to 69 years.

Extraction also yielded germline DNA, while blood RNA was obtained from unsorted whole blood. The specimen was peripheral blood. The clonotype was recovered from a man aged 35 to 55 with primary liver carcinoma and hepatitis B virus infection. The genes are TRBV19 and TRBJ2-1; no definite D call. CDR3 protein: CASNTFYNEQFF. The CDR3, as DNA: TGTGCCAGTAATACTTTCTACAATGAGCAGTTCTTC. The full variable domain, with the rest looked up from reference TRBV19 and TRBJ2-1, is DGGITQSPKYLFRKEGQNVTLSCEQNLNHDAMYWYRQDPGQGLRLIYYSQIVNDFQKGDIAEGYSVSREKKESFPLTVTSAQKNPTAFYLCASNTFYNEQFFGPGTRLTVL.